This T cell receptor (beta chain) was observed in a study of prognosis after radiotherapy for stage I lung cancer (dated by TCRdb to about 2021). About the full investigation: Between early 2018 and January 2019, around 19 stage I NSCLC patients were enrolled in Nanjing, China. About 20% of the 19 patients developed distant metastases after SBRT, at a median of around 7 months; the other 15 showed no significant progression. The cohort included approximately 13 men and about 6 women, with a median age of approximately 76 years and a range of about 50 to 84 years. Some 14 of the patients were found to have newly diagnosed primary stage I lung tumors, and about five were living with oligometastatic NSCLC after surgical resection of the primary tumor. SBRT was delivered in 3 to 5 fractions with a biologically effective dose of at least 100 Gy, and image-guided IMRT or VMAT was used for delivery. All patients were regarded as medically inoperable, because of comorbidities in over 10 patients and refusal of surgery in about seven patients. SBRT was not combined with any concurrent therapy in any patient. Peripheral blood TCR beta repertoires were profiled in stage I NSCLC patients before and after stereotactic body radiotherapy, and the study then linked these repertoires to distant failure. The study took one blood sample before SBRT and one after SBRT from each of 19 patients and sequenced all 40 or so samples. Tumor histology was squamous cell carcinoma in seven or eight patients and adenocarcinoma in some 13. The investigation overall reported the following: No determination of tumor specificity was made for expanded TCR clones. None of the reported P values were adjusted for multiple comparisons. Limitations of the study included a small cohort and short follow-up, and the study findings need independent validation. Post-SBRT Shannon entropy and its change from baseline were lower in patients who developed distant metastases; baseline Shannon entropy was not associated with metastases. A decrease in unique TCR clone counts was observed after SBRT (median roughly 10,000 before versus several thousand after; Wilcoxon paired P=0.011). TRBV and TRBJ usage frequencies reportedly differed by metastasis status, in two V genes at baseline and in ten or so V and two J genes after SBRT.

A history of other malignancies or of prior chemotherapy or radiotherapy was absent in all patients, and node-negative disease was shown on CT and PET/CT in all patients. Six milliliters of peripheral venous blood were drawn into EDTA tubes at each of two time points. PBMCs were isolated by Ficoll-Paque Plus density-gradient centrifugation. Samples were stored at -80°C immediately after collection until analysis. Many counts were recorded for this clonotype. There is no known antigen for this receptor. No base quality information exists; no much larger clone differs at one position. The TCR beta CDR3 region was amplified from genomic DNA by two rounds of multiplex PCR. The first PCR round used primers specific to each TRBV and TRBJ gene, and the primer sequences were filed in Chinese patent CN105087789A. The second PCR round used universal primers. The Roche High Pure PCR Template Preparation Kit was used to extract genomic DNA from the frozen PBMCs. Libraries were sequenced paired-end with 151 bp reads on an Illumina HiSeq 3000. The study's own analysis went as follows. Raw reads lacking the multiplex PCR primer sequences were removed with CutAdapt. High-quality paired reads were merged into contigs with PEAR. TRB V, D and J gene segments were assigned to each contig with MiXCR by alignment to reference sequences. To remove sequencing errors, CDR3 sequences were clustered according to base quality and sequence similarity. Diversity was calculated as Shannon entropy divided by the natural log of the number of productive TCR sequences. Clonality was computed as one minus the ratio of Shannon entropy to the natural log of the number of unique clonotypes. Progression-free survival cut-offs for repertoire metrics were chosen using the Youden index of ROC curves, with analyses run in R 3.5.3. TCRdb applied fastp at Q25 and MiXCR to the public reads, then kept only in-frame beta chains. Rows are unified per CDR3 protein, each entry keeping the most common DNA and genes. The authors' filters were not applied to this entry. The sample table contains approximately 16,000 distinct CDR3 sequences; only one count was recorded for 29% of them. The ten largest make up approximately 31% of the sample.

From the cysteine up to the phenylalanine, the CDR3 has a length of 14 residues. This entry keeps only the CDR3 DNA: 42 bases, framed from base 1. CDR1 and CDR2 were assigned from the germline V gene as SGHRS and YFSETQ. V is pruned by 5 bases and J by 8 bases, leaving 7 bases of the junction without a gene match. This TCR derives from a donor at least 50 years old with non-small cell lung cancer. Rearrangement joined TRBV5-1 to TRBJ2-1; the central 10 bases match TRBD2. This material consisted of PBMCs, taken before or after stereotactic body radiation therapy (not recorded which). The CDR3 region: CASRGLAGVYEQFF. The DNA sequence is as follows: TGCGCCAGCAGGGGGCTAGCGGGAGTCTATGAGCAGTTCTTC.